This entry lists 5 T cell receptor beta chains sequenced from one sample in a study of shared clonotypes between healthy human individuals. Assay: immunoSEQ multiplex PCR; the TCRdb copy retains only in-frame clones and omits some. The sample records hundreds of thousands of clones, 95% to 98% being singletons. In the naive CD8 group, cells lacked CD45RO and were positively selected for CCR7, so terminally differentiated effector memory CD45RA+ cells were left out. The sequenced sample was naive CD8+ T cells sorted from blood. All receptors come from a man aged 30 to 45 in good health.

The rearrangement uses TRBV7-8 and TRBJ2-3; no clear D gene. Trimming left V 0 bases short and J 2 bases short, with 6 bases between. Germline V CDR1 and CDR2: SGHVS, FQNEAQ. The CDR3 is made up of 14 amino acids. CDR3 DNA sequence: TGTGCCAGCAGCTTAGCGGGTGCCACAGATACGCAGTATTTT. Translation: CASSLAGATDTQYF.

The rearrangement uses TRBV5-5 and TRBJ1-1; the D gene is possibly TRBD1 (5 bases). The germline V gene encodes CDR1 SGHKS and CDR2 YYEKEE (reference sequence). The CDR3 sequence is 13 residues long. Trimming took off 5 bases at V and 4 bases at J, with 12 bases between the two ends. CDR3 loop: CASRTTDSTEAFF. The CDR3 coding sequence is TGTGCCAGCAGGACGACAGATAGCACTGAAGCTTTCTTT. Combining the CDR3 with reference TRBV5-5 and TRBJ1-1 gives the whole variable domain DAGVTQSPTHLIKTRGQQVTLRCSPISGHKSVSWYQQVLGQGPQFIFQYYEKEERGRGNFPDRFSARQFPNYSSELNVNALLLGDSALYLCASRTTDSTEAFFGQGTRLTVV.

The chain joins TRBV11-3 to TRBJ2-1; possible D gene TRBD1, 6 bases. This CDR3 contains 14 residues. The germline gives CDR1 SGHNT, CDR2 YENEEA. Trimming stripped 4 bases from V and 9 bases from J, with 16 bases between. CDR3 amino acids: CASSSYFGQSEQFF. The CDR3 DNA reads TGTGCCAGCAGCTCATACTTCGGACAGAGTGAGCAGTTCTTC.

For this clone: The sample contains more than one DNA sequence encoding this CDR3. The J gene is TRBJ2-7, the V gene TRBV4-1; D possibly corresponds to TRBD2 (6 bases). V was cut by 1 base and J by 2 bases, with 9 bases left in between. The germline gives CDR1 MGHRA, CDR2 YSYEKL. The length of the CDR3 is 14 residues. The CDR3 nucleotides read TGCGCCAGCAGCCAAGGGGACTCCACCTACGAGCAGTACTTC. This encodes CASSQGDSTYEQYF.

The chain is built from TRBV10-2 and TRBJ2-2; 11 positions match TRBD1. The J segment lost 7 bases and the V segment lost 2 bases, leaving 12 bases of the junction unmatched. This CDR3 has 18 residues. Germline loops: CDR1 WSHSY, CDR2 SAAADI. CDR3 sequence: CASSELQVGQGADGELFF. The CDR3 region has the DNA TGCGCCAGCAGTGAGCTCCAGGTTGGACAGGGGGCAGACGGGGAGCTGTTTTTT.